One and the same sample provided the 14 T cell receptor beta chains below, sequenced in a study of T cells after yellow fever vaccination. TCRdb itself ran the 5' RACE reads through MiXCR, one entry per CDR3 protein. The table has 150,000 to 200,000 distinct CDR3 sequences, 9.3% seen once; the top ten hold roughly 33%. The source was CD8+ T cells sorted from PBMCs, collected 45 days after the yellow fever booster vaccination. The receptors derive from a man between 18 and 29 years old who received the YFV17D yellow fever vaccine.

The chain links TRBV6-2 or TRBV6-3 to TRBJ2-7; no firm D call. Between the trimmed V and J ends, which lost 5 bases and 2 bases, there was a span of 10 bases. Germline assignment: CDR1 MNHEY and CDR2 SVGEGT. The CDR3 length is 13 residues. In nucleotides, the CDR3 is TGTGCCAGCAGTAGAGCCCAGGCCTACGAGCAGTACGTC. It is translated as CASSRAQAYEQYV.

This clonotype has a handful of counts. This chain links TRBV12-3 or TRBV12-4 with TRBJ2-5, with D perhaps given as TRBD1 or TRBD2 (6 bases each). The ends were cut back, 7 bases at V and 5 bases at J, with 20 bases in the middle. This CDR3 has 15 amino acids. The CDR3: CASNLGGPVWETQYF. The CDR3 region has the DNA TGTGCCAGCAACCTGGGGGGCCCCGTCTGGGAGACCCAGTACTTC.

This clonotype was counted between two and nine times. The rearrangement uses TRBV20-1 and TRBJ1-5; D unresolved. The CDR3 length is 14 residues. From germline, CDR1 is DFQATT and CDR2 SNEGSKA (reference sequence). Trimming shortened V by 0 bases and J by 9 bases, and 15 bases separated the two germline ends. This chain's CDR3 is CSARDLEGVVPQHF. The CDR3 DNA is TGCAGTGCTAGAGATTTGGAGGGAGTAGTGCCCCAGCATTTT.

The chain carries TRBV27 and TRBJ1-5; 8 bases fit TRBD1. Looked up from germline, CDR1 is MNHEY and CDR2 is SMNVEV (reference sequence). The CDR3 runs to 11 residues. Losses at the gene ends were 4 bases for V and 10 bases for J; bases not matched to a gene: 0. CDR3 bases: TGTGCCAGCAGTTCAGGGGGCCCCCAGCATTTT. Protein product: CASSSGGPQHF.

The CDR3 DNA sequence: TGCGCCAGCAGGCCGACTAGCCCCATCTTCACAGATACGCAGTATTTT. Translating it yields CASRPTSPIFTDTQYF. The rearrangement links TRBV5-1 to TRBJ2-3, with 7 bases lining up with TRBD2. CDR3 size: 16 residues. Trimming removed 5 bases from V and 2 bases from J; junction bases left unmatched: 11. Germline loops: CDR1 SGHRS, CDR2 YFSETQ.

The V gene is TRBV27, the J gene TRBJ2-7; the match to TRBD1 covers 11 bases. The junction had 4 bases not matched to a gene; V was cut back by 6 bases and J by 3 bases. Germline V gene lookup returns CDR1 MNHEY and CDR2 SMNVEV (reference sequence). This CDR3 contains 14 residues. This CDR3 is CASRPGTGGYEQYV. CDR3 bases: TGTGCCAGCAGACCCGGGACAGGGGGCTACGAGCAGTACGTC.

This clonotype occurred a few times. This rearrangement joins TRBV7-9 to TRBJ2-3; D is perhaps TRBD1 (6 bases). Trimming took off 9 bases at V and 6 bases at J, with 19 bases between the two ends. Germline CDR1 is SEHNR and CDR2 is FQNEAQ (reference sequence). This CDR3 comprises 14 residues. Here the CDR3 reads CASQQGGLVDTQYF. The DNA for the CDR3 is TGTGCCAGTCAACAGGGTGGTCTCGTCGATACGCAGTATTTT.

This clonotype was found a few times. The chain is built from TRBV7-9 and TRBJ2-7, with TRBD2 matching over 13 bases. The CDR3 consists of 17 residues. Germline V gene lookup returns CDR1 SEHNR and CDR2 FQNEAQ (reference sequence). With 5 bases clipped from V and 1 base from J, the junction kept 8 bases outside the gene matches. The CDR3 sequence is CASSAGLAGASSYEQYF. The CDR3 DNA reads TGTGCCAGCAGCGCCGGACTAGCGGGGGCCTCATCCTACGAGCAGTACTTC. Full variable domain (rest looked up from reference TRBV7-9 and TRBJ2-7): DTGVSQNPRHKITKRGQNVTFRCDPISEHNRLYWYRQTLGQGPEFLTYFQNEAQLEKSRLLSDRFSAERPKGSFSTLEIQRTEQGDSAMYLCASSAGLAGASSYEQYFGPGTRLTVT.

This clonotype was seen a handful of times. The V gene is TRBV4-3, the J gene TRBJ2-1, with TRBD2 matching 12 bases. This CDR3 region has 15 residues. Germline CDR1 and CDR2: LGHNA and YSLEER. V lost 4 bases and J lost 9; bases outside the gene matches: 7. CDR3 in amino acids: CASSRMLAGGSEQFF. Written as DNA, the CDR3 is TGCGCCAGCAGCCGCATGCTAGCGGGGGGGAGTGAGCAGTTCTTC.

DNA for the CDR3: TGTGCCAGCAGCCAGGGGTATAAGCGGGACGAGCAGTACGTC. It yields the protein CASSQGYKRDEQYV. The V gene is TRBV6-1, the J gene TRBJ2-7, with D perhaps assigned TRBD1 or TRBD2 (6 bases each). CDR3 length: 14 residues. The V gene lost 6 bases and the J gene lost 5 bases, with 17 bases spanning the gap. Germline V gene data show CDR1 as MNHNS and CDR2 as SASEGT.

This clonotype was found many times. This CDR3 reads CASSQDGLSDLEPLHF. CDR3 nucleotide sequence: TGCGCCAGCAGCCAAGACGGGCTCTCCGACCTGGAGCCCCTCCACTTT. This chain connects TRBV4-3 to TRBJ1-6; D uncertain. This CDR3 comprises 16 residues. Germline loops: CDR1 LGHNA, CDR2 YSLEER. Trimming removed 0 bases from V and 13 bases from J, with 19 bases in between.

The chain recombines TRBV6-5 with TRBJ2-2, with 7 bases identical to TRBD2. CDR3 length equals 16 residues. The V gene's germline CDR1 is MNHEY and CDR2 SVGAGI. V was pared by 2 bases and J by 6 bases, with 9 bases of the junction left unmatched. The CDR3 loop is CASSYPGPSGAGELFF. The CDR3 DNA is TGTGCCAGCAGTTACCCTGGCCCCAGCGGGGCCGGGGAGCTGTTTTTT.

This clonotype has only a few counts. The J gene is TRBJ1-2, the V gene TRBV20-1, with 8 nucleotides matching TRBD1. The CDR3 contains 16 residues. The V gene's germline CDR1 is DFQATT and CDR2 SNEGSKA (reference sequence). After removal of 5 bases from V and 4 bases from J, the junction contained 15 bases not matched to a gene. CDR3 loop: CSASFGDRPFSYGYTF. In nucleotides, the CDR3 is TGCAGTGCTTCGTTCGGGGACAGGCCTTTTTCCTATGGCTACACCTTC.

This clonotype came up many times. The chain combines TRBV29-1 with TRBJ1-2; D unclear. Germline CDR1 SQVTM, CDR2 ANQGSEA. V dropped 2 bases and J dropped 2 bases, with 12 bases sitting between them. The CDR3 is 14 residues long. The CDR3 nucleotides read TGCAGCGTTGAAACTAGGGTCGCGAACTATGGCTACACCTTC. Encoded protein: CSVETRVANYGYTF.